These 27 T cell receptor beta chains share one sample of origin, sequenced in a study of Graves' ophthalmopathy and Graves' hyperthyroidism. Amplified material comprised TCR beta CDR3 regions derived from RNA transcripts. RT-PCR in the first round used HTBI primers; a second-round multiplex PCR followed. From the multiplex PCR reads, TCRdb called clonotypes with MiXCR, one entry per CDR3 protein. The sample yields around 1.1 million distinct CDR3 sequences, about 38% seen once. Sequencing was carried out using peripheral blood or thyroid tissue (not recorded which). These TCRs come from an adult man with Graves' hyperthyroidism.

As for this clonotype: This may be a read error: a much more frequent sequence differs by one nucleotide. The CDR3 sequence is CSAGASGTVYYEQYF. CDR3 nucleotide sequence: TGCAGTGCTGGGGCTTCCGGGACGGTATATTACGAGCAGTACTTC. The genes are TRBV20-1 and TRBJ2-7; D is perhaps TRBD1 or TRBD2 (5 bases each). The CDR3 sequence is 15 residues long. Germline loops: CDR1 DFQATT, CDR2 SNEGSKA (reference sequence). V dropped 5 bases and J dropped 4 bases, with 21 bases sitting between them.

This clonotype was found a few times. V is TRBV2 and J is TRBJ2-2, with D uncertain. The CDR3 contains 13 residues. V gave up 5 bases and J gave up 3 bases, with 7 bases separating them. CDR1 is SNHLY, CDR2 FYNNEI, per germline. The CDR3 DNA follows: TGTGCCAGCAGTCGCCAGGACACCGGGGAGCTGTTTTTT. Protein product: CASSRQDTGELFF.

There are many counts of this clonotype. The chain employs TRBV29-1 and TRBJ2-5; the D gene could be TRBD1 or TRBD2 (5 bases each). V was cut by 4 bases and J by 5 bases, with 20 bases left in between. CDR3 size: 15 residues. CDR1 and CDR2 from the germline V gene are SQVTM and ANQGSEA. CDR3 residues: CSVGGGVAEGETQYF. In nucleotides, the CDR3 is TGCAGCGTTGGAGGTGGGGTCGCCGAGGGGGAGACCCAGTACTTC.

The J gene is TRBJ1-5, the V gene TRBV7-9; perhaps TRBD1 as D (6 bases). The V gene's germline CDR1 is SEHNR and CDR2 FQNEAQ (reference sequence). V lost 1 base and J lost 6, with 19 bases in between. The CDR3 totals 17 residues. The CDR3 DNA reads as TGTGCCAGCAGCTTAGGACGGGCCAGGGGCCTGGCTCAGCCCCAGCATTTT. It codes for CASSLGRARGLAQPQHF.

The J gene is TRBJ2-5, the V gene TRBV20-1; 8 bases match TRBD2. This CDR3 has 12 amino acids. V dropped 4 bases and J dropped 9; count of bases not matched to a gene: 7. CDR1 is DFQATT, CDR2 SNEGSKA, per germline (reference sequence). DNA for the CDR3: TGCAGTGCTACACTAGCGGAGAGGCCCCAGTACTTC. Amino acid sequence: CSATLAERPQYF.

This sequence joins TRBV12-3 or TRBV12-4 and TRBJ1-2; D is undetermined. Deletions cut 8 bases from V and 8 bases from J, with 15 bases between. This CDR3 is 12 amino acids long. The CDR3, as DNA: TGTGCCAGCTGCCAATCTTCAAAAGGCTACACCTTC. Amino acids: CASCQSSKGYTF.

This clonotype was recorded at least ten times. The chain is built from TRBV28 and TRBJ1-6; no clear D gene. In germline, CDR1 is MDHEN, CDR2 SYDVKM. CDR3 size: 12 residues. The V and J ends lost 6 bases and 7 bases respectively, with 7 bases between them. The CDR3, as DNA: TGTGCCAGCAGCACACCAAATTCACCCCTCCACTTT. As protein: CASSTPNSPLHF.

With regard to this clonotype: The conserved final phenylalanine or tryptophan is absent from the CDR3, which likely points to a read error. The chain is built from TRBV6-5 and TRBJ1-1; D uncertain. The CDR3 contains 13 residues. Trimming pared 0 bases from V and 1 base from J, leaving 3 bases between. Germline CDR1 reads MNHEY; CDR2 reads SVGAGI. This chain's CDR3 is CASSYSRNTEAFL. The CDR3 DNA reads TGTGCCAGCAGTTACTCCAGGAACACTGAAGCTTTCCTT.

This sequence joins TRBV19 and TRBJ2-2; possibly TRBD2 for D (7 bases). The CDR3 loop spans 14 amino acids. From germline, CDR1 is LNHDA and CDR2 SQIVND (reference sequence). The ends were cut back, 9 bases at V and 6 bases at J, with 17 bases in the middle. The chain's CDR3 is CASRIQGGPGELFF. The CDR3 coding sequence is TGTGCCAGCCGGATACAGGGAGGGCCCGGGGAGCTGTTTTTT. Complete variable domain (other parts from reference TRBV19 and TRBJ2-2): DGGITQSPKYLFRKEGQNVTLSCEQNLNHDAMYWYRQDPGQGLRLIYYSQIVNDFQKGDIAEGYSVSREKKESFPLTVTSAQKNPTAFYLCASRIQGGPGELFFGEGSRLTVL.

This clonotype was seen only once. With a much larger clone just one base away, this may be a read error. This sequence joins TRBV7-2 and TRBJ1-1; the D gene is possibly TRBD1 (5 bases). Germline CDR1 SGHTA, CDR2 FQGNSA. The CDR3 covers 14 residues. CDR3 sequence reads: CASSDGDSRTEALF. CDR3 DNA sequence: TGTGCCAGCAGTGACGGTGACAGCCGCACTGAAGCTCTCTTT.

This clonotype showed up many times. V gene TRBV29-1 combines with J gene TRBJ1-2; 8 bases line up with TRBD1. The CDR3 consists of 15 residues. J was trimmed by 4 bases and V by 6 bases; bases with no gene match: 13. Germline CDR1 reads SQVTM; CDR2 reads ANQGSEA. The CDR3 DNA reads TGCAGCGTCGATGGGGCAGGGGGCGCTGGCTATGGCTACACCTTC. This gives the protein CSVDGAGGAGYGYTF.

This clonotype has at least ten counts. The chain is built from TRBV19 and TRBJ2-6; 9 nucleotides line up with TRBD1. Germline CDR1 is LNHDA and CDR2 is SQIVND (reference sequence). V lost 4 bases and J lost 4; bases outside the gene matches: 5. The CDR3 sequence is 16 residues long. CDR3 region: CASSNRDRAGANVLTF. As DNA, the CDR3 is TGTGCCAGTAGTAACCGGGACAGGGCCGGGGCCAACGTCCTGACTTTC.

This clonotype was detected ten times or more. This rearrangement joins TRBV12-3 or TRBV12-4 to TRBJ1-2; tentative D call: TRBD1 (6 bases). The CDR3 loop spans 13 amino acids. V was trimmed by 7 bases and J by 8 bases, leaving 17 bases between them. The CDR3 bases are TGTGCCAGCACATTGTCCTCAGGGGCGGGCTACACCTTC. This sequence encodes CASTLSSGAGYTF.

In this sample, this clonotype turned up many times. V gene TRBV12-3 or TRBV12-4 combines with J gene TRBJ1-4; tentatively, D is TRBD1 (6 bases). The CDR3 loop spans 14 amino acids. V was pared by 5 bases and J by 3 bases, with 10 bases between. The CDR3 sequence: CASSLRTANEKLFF. The DNA for the CDR3 is TGTGCCAGCAGTCTGCGGACAGCTAATGAAAAACTGTTTTTT.

This clonotype was seen at least ten times. This sequence joins TRBV25-1 and TRBJ2-7; D unresolved. The germline CDR1 and CDR2 sequences are MGHDK and SYGVNS. Trimming took off 6 bases at V and 6 bases at J, with 18 bases between the two ends. The CDR3 has 14 amino acids. CDR3 amino acids: CASSLNSLRSEQYF. CDR3 nucleotide sequence: TGTGCCAGCAGCCTAAACTCCTTGAGGAGCGAGCAGTACTTC.

The J gene is TRBJ1-1, the V gene TRBV6-5; the D is unclear. The CDR3 has 13 amino acids. In germline, CDR1 is MNHEY, CDR2 SVGAGI. V lost 2 bases and J lost 4, with 8 bases in between. The CDR3 nucleotides are TGTGCCAGCAGTTACCTGGTGGGCACTGAAGCTTTCTTT. Its translation: CASSYLVGTEAFF.

Written as DNA, the CDR3 is TGTGCCAGCAGTTCTAGCGGGAGGGCTCTGACCCAGTACTTC. Amino acids: CASSSSGRALTQYF. The chain uses TRBV12-3 or TRBV12-4 and TRBJ2-5; 12 positions match TRBD2. Trimming at V came to 4 bases and at J to 7 bases, leaving 4 bases not matched to a gene. The CDR3 covers 14 residues.

There are a few counts of this clonotype. Since a much larger clone is just one base distant, this may be a read error. The chain links TRBV15 to TRBJ1-1; D perhaps matches TRBD1 (5 bases). With 1 base removed from V and 1 base from J, the gap between germline ends came to 7 bases. Germline loops: CDR1 LNHNV, CDR2 YYDKDF (reference sequence). CDR3 length: 14 amino acids. The DNA for the CDR3 is TGTGCCACCAGCAGAGGTCAGGGGAACACTGAAGCTTTCTTT. The encoded protein is CATSRGQGNTEAFF.

The chain couples TRBV28 to TRBJ2-5; D is possibly TRBD1 (6 bases). This CDR3 is built from 13 residues. Trimming left V 2 bases short and J 5 bases short, with 9 bases between. CDR1 and CDR2 (germline): MDHEN, SYDVKM. The CDR3 loop is CASSLPQGETQYF. The CDR3 region has the DNA TGTGCCAGCAGTTTACCCCAGGGGGAGACCCAGTACTTC.

The table lists this clonotype with many counts. The rearrangement links TRBV10-3 to TRBJ1-2, with D possibly matching TRBD1 (5 bases). CDR1 is ENHRY, CDR2 SYGVKD, per germline. This CDR3 has 14 residues. The V and J ends lost 1 base and 6 bases respectively, with 12 bases between them. CDR3 nucleotides: TGTGCCATCAGTGAGTTTGAGGGGTTTGATGGCTACACCTTC. Its translation: CAISEFEGFDGYTF.

Many counts were recorded for this clonotype. J is TRBJ1-4 and V is TRBV2; a possible D gene is TRBD1 (5 bases). Germline CDR1 SNHLY, CDR2 FYNNEI. There are 14 residues in the CDR3. The V end was cut by 4 bases, the J end by 7 bases, with 13 bases between. CDR3 amino acids: CASSVVGLGEKLFF. As DNA, the CDR3 is TGTGCCAGCAGTGTGGTGGGGCTCGGTGAAAAACTGTTTTTT. Based on the CDR3 plus reference TRBV2 and TRBJ1-4, the full variable domain is EPEVTQTPSHQVTQMGQEVILRCVPISNHLYFYWYRQILGQKVEFLVSFYNNEISEKSEIFDDQFSVERPDGSNFTLKIRSTKLEDSAMYFCASSVVGLGEKLFFGSGTQLSVL.

There are many counts of this clonotype. V usage is TRBV5-1 and J usage is TRBJ1-4; D may be TRBD1 (6 bases). Per the germline V gene, CDR1 is SGHRS and CDR2 is YFSETQ. This CDR3 comprises 15 residues. The V and J ends lost 0 bases and 6 bases respectively, with 12 bases between them. CDR3 in amino acids: CASSLDGGAYEKLFF. As DNA, the CDR3 is TGCGCCAGCAGCTTGGATGGGGGGGCGTATGAAAAACTGTTTTTT.

The chain couples TRBV6-5 to TRBJ2-7; tentatively, D is TRBD1 (5 bases). TRBJ2-4 matches the DNA end more closely, so the J call is doubtful. The CDR3 loop spans 14 amino acids. Germline V gene lookup returns CDR1 MNHEY and CDR2 SVGAGI. The CDR3 is CASSYSTAANIQYF. CDR3 coding DNA: TGTGCCAGCAGTTACTCGACAGCAGCGAACATTCAGTACTTC.

This clonotype was detected ten times or more. The V and J genes are TRBV2 and TRBJ1-6; D is uncertain. Germline loops: CDR1 SNHLY, CDR2 FYNNEI. Trimming took 3 bases from V and 0 from J, leaving 18 bases between them. CDR3 length: 19 residues. CDR3 loop: CASSDVPGLGGSYNSPLHF. Here the CDR3 DNA reads TGTGCCAGCAGTGATGTGCCAGGTCTTGGAGGCTCCTATAATTCACCCCTCCACTTT.

This rearrangement joins TRBV5-4 to TRBJ2-5; D is undetermined. V shed 2 bases and J shed 7 bases, with 12 bases lying between them. CDR1 SGHNT and CDR2 YYREEE come from the germline V gene (reference sequence). The CDR3 contains 13 residues. CDR3 in amino acids: CASSFRAEGTQYF. The CDR3 DNA follows: TGTGCCAGCAGCTTCCGGGCGGAAGGGACCCAGTACTTC.

About this clonotype: A much larger clonotype is one base distant, so this may be a read error. The chain employs TRBV20-1 and TRBJ1-6; D gene unclear. Germline CDR1 reads DFQATT; CDR2 reads SNEGSKA (reference sequence). The CDR3 spans 17 residues. V lost 6 bases and J lost 5, with 23 bases in between. CDR3 DNA sequence: TGCAGTGCACAACTCCGGAACACCGGGTTTCATAATTCACCCCTCCACTTT. Translating it yields CSAQLRNTGFHNSPLHF.

V is TRBV19 and J is TRBJ1-3, with D possibly matching TRBD1 (6 bases). CDR3 length: 13 amino acids. The germline CDR1 and CDR2 sequences are LNHDA and SQIVND (reference sequence). V shed 7 bases and J shed 6 bases, with 13 bases lying between them. The CDR3 protein is CASTYGGANTIYF. The CDR3 nucleotides are TGTGCCAGTACGTATGGGGGGGCAAACACCATATATTTT.